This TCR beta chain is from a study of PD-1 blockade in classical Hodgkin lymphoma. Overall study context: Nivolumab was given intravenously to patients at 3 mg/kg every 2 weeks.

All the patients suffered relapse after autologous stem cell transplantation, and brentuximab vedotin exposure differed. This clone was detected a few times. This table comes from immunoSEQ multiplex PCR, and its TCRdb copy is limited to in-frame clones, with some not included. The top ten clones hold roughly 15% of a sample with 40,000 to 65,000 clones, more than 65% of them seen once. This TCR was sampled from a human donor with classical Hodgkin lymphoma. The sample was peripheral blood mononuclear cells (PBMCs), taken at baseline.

The CDR3 region is CASSQELENYGYTF. The CDR3 DNA is TGCGCCAGCAGCCAAGAACTGGAGAACTATGGCTACACCTTC. V is TRBV4-1 and J is TRBJ1-2; unclear D gene. Trimming left V 0 bases short and J 2 bases short, with 7 bases between. The CDR3 length is 14 residues. CDR1 is MGHRA, CDR2 YSYEKL, per germline.